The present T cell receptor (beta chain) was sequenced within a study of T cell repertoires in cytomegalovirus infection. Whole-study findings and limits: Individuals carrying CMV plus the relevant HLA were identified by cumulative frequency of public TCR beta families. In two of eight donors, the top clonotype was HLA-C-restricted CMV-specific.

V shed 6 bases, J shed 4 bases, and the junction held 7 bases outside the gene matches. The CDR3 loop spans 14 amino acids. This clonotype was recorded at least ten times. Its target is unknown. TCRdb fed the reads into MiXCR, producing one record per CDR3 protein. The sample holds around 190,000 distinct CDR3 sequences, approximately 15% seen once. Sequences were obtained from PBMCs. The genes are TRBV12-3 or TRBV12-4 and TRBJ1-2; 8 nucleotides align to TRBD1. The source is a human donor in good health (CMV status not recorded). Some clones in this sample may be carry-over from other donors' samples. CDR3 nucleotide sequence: TGTGCCAGCAGCTCCGGACAGGGTAGCTATGGCTACACCTTC. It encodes CASSSGQGSYGYTF.